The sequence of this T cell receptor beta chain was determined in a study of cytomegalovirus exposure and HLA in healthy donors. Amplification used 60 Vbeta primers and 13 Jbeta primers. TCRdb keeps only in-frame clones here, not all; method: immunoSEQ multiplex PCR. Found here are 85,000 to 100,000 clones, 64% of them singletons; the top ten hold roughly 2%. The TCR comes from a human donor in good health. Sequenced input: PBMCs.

Here the CDR3 reads CASSELGLGPYEQYF. The CDR3 DNA is TGTGCCAGCAGTGAACTGGGATTGGGGCCCTACGAGCAGTACTTC. The genes are TRBV2 and TRBJ2-7; the D gene is possibly TRBD1 (5 bases). V was pared by 2 bases and J by 2 bases, with 13 bases between. Germline V lookup: CDR1 SNHLY, CDR2 FYNNEI. CDR3 length equals 15 residues.